The T cell receptor beta chain under discussion was sequenced for a study of regulatory T cells in long-lasting Graves disease. Documented time point: persistent/refractory GD, antithyroid drugs over 5 years with positive TRAb. From RNA extracted from PBMCs, the TCR library was made. The CDR3 runs 13 residues. The ends lost 5 bases at V and 4 bases at J; junction bases unmatched: 3. CDR1 and CDR2 from the germline V gene are GTSNPN and SVGIG (reference sequence). Arm-PCR with iRepertoire HTBI primers amplified the CDR3 regions for these TCR beta libraries. TCRdb reprocessed the multiplex PCR reads with MiXCR, giving one entry per CDR3 protein. The sample lists 430,000 or so distinct CDR3 sequences; 20% to 25% were seen once.

The genes are TRBV30 and TRBJ2-5; 11 bases fit TRBD1. The clonotype originates from a female donor with Graves disease. The material was peripheral blood mononuclear cells (PBMCs), obtained when the disease was refractory, from a patient treated with antithyroid drugs. Here the CDR3 DNA reads TGTGCCTGGTCGGGGACAGGGGGAGAGACCCAGTACTTC. This codes for CAWSGTGGETQYF.